The 6 T cell receptor beta chains reported below all come from one sample, sequenced in a study of blood T cells in healthy people across ages (dated by TCRdb to the mid-2010s). Library generation was performed with 5' RACE. The sequencer listed for this sample is Illumina HiSeq 2500. A second about 7 to 11 cycle PCR used a sample-barcoded 5' primer and a J-beta primer mix. TCRdb took the public reads, trimmed them with fastp at Q25, ran MiXCR for clone calling and kept in-frame beta chains. Every distinct CDR3 protein forms one entry, paired with its most common genes and DNA. The sample records some 780,000 distinct CDR3 sequences, more than 55% of which are singletons. The top ten clones comprise around 25% of the sample. Input material: blood. Every receptor here comes from a man in his forties in good health.

This clonotype occurred a few times. V gene TRBV29-1 combines with J gene TRBJ2-3; TRBD2 matches 13 bases. Per the germline V gene, CDR1 is SQVTM and CDR2 is ANQGSEA. V was pared by 5 bases and J by 5 bases, with 10 bases of the junction left unmatched. The CDR3 contains 16 residues. CDR3: CSVQTWTSGRRDTQYF. In DNA, the CDR3 is TGCAGCGTTCAAACCTGGACTAGCGGGAGACGAGATACGCAGTATTTT.

To note about this clonotype: The germline gene is not matched at one end of the junction; a read error may be the cause. This chain joins TRBV27 and TRBJ2-7; the match to TRBD1 covers 7 bases. The CDR3 spans 17 residues. Germline V lookup: CDR1 MNHEY, CDR2 SMNVEV (reference sequence). The DNA of the CDR3 is TGTACCAGCAGTTTAAGGGGGCCGCCGAGCGGTTCCTACGAGCAGTACTTC. Translated: CTSSLRGPPSGSYEQYF.

Note on this clonotype: One junction end disagrees with the germline gene, perhaps due to a read error. The chain combines TRBV5-6 with TRBJ2-4, with a weak D call TRBD2 (6 bases). The V gene's germline CDR1 is SGHDT and CDR2 YYEEEE. The CDR3 is 17 residues long. The CDR3 sequence is CTSSLRGGTGFKNIQYF. In DNA form, the CDR3 reads TGTACCAGCAGCTTGAGGGGAGGAACTGGATTCAAAAACATTCAGTACTTC. Full variable domain (missing parts from reference TRBV5-6 and TRBJ2-4): DAGVTQSPTHLIKTRGQQVTLRCSPKSGHDTVSWYQQALGQGPQFIFQYYEEEERQRGNFPDRFSGHQFPNYSSELNVNALLLGDSALYLCTSSLRGGTGFKNIQYFGAGTRLSVL.

This clonotype was observed a handful of times. V and J are TRBV27 and TRBJ1-2; perhaps TRBD1 as D (6 bases). This CDR3 region has 13 residues. V gave up 0 bases and J gave up 8 bases, with 10 bases separating them. CDR1 is MNHEY, CDR2 SMNVEV, per germline (reference sequence). The CDR3 nucleotides read TGTGCCAGCAGTTTATCCGGGACAATCGGCTACACCTTC. This gives the protein CASSLSGTIGYTF.

This clonotype was recorded a few times. Written as DNA, the CDR3 is TGTGCCTGGAGTAGGGCTGGTGAAAAACTGTTTTTT. Amino acids: CAWSRAGEKLFF. The rearrangement joins TRBV30 to TRBJ1-4; D not certain. The CDR3 is 12 residues long. Germline V gene lookup returns CDR1 GTSNPN and CDR2 SVGIG (reference sequence). Trimming shortened V by 2 bases and J by 7 bases, and 8 bases separated the two germline ends.

The chain combines TRBV20-1 with TRBJ2-3; 13 bases line up with TRBD2. The CDR3 has 15 residues. Germline assignment: CDR1 DFQATT and CDR2 SNEGSKA (reference sequence). After removal of 6 bases from V and 3 bases from J, the junction contained 6 bases not matched to a gene. The CDR3 sequence is CSARRLAGGTDTQYF. As DNA, the CDR3 is TGCAGTGCCCGCCGACTAGCGGGAGGAACAGATACGCAGTATTTT.